The sequence of this T cell receptor (beta chain) was determined in a study of cytomegalovirus exposure and HLA in healthy donors. Study-wide background: Earlier findings included roughly 100 million unique TCR beta sequences obtained from about 179 million T cells. Early released data had roughly 81 million unique TCRs, all coming from HLA-typed donors.

Germline V CDR1 and CDR2: SGHKS, YYEKEE (reference sequence). The V segment lost 3 bases and the J segment 5 bases; nucleotides outside the gene matches: 7. The CDR3 length is 15 residues. PCR employed 60 Vbeta and 13 Jbeta primers. Profiling relied on immunoSEQ multiplex PCR, and the TCRdb table lists in-frame clones only, not all of them. The table includes fewer than 120,000 clones, around 86% detected once. Study-level points and caveats: TCR beta chain V- and J-gene trimming was linked, in a later analysis, to a missense variant in DCLRE1C. Rarity held for most TCR sequences, but there were some public TCRs that occurred in many donors.

In regard to this clone: No antigen is known for it.

The TCR sequence derives from a middle-aged man in good health and CMV-seronegative. Sequences were obtained from PBMCs. The chain combines TRBV5-5 with TRBJ1-4, with 7 bases matching TRBD1. The CDR3 nucleotides are TGTGCCAGCAGCTCGACAGGGATCGGGAATGAAAAACTGTTTTTT. Protein: CASSSTGIGNEKLFF.